This T cell receptor (beta chain) derives from a study of human T cells and chemical hapten exposure. Study-level information: DPC 0.01% went on the upper back by patch test, with reading at 6 days. TCR yields differed between samples (mainly from small differences in pooled library volume).

The CDR3 covers 15 residues. Looked up from germline, CDR1 is SGHVS and CDR2 is FQNEAQ. Trimming removed 1 base from V and 0 bases from J, with 9 bases in between. Worth noting for this clonotype: Its matching antigen is unknown.

Stated time point: pre-sensitization, week 0. Treatment indicated: therapeutic diphenylcyclopropenone sensitization with weekly scalp DPC. Study results and caveats: Unchanged with DPC sensitization were TCRs above 1 in 1000 frequency.

As the library was built, unique molecular identifiers were attached to individual cDNA molecules. TCRdb fed the RACE reads into MiXCR, producing one record per CDR3 protein. The top ten clones hold less than 9% of a sample with 300,000 to 450,000 distinct CDR3 sequences, around 5% of them seen once. The receptor comes from a woman aged 18-29 years with alopecia areata. Some clones in this sample may be carry-over from other donors' samples. The V and J genes are TRBV7-8 and TRBJ1-1, with D unresolved. The material sequenced was whole blood, taken in connection with sensitization to the hapten diphenylcyclopropenone (DPC). The CDR3, as DNA: TGTGCCAGCAGCTTAGTTGCGACCTTGAACACTGAAGCTTTCTTT. Residues: CASSLVATLNTEAFF.